Listed here are 31 T cell receptor beta chains from one sample, sequenced in a study of blood T cells in healthy people across ages. Then a second PCR, running about 6 to 12 cycles, was carried out with a sample-barcoded 5' primer and a J-beta primer mix. MiXCR, run by TCRdb on the 5' RACE reads, gives a single entry per CDR3 protein. The table records about 1.4 million distinct CDR3 sequences, roughly 60% of them present only once. Material: blood. All receptors come from a man younger than 35 in good health.

This sequence joins TRBV4-1 and TRBJ2-1, with a possible D match to TRBD1 (6 bases). There are 14 residues in the CDR3. CDR1 MGHRA and CDR2 YSYEKL come from the germline V gene. Between the trimmed V and J ends, which lost 3 bases and 6 bases, there was a span of 12 bases. This CDR3 reads CASSHFTGPNEQFF. The CDR3 DNA sequence: TGCGCCAGCAGCCATTTTACAGGGCCCAATGAGCAGTTCTTC.

To note about this clonotype: At one end the junction does not follow the germline gene, possibly because of a read error. J is TRBJ1-2 and V is TRBV7-9; no reliable D call. Germline V gives CDR1 SEHNR, CDR2 FQNEAQ (reference sequence). The CDR3 runs 15 residues. CDR3 sequence: CAGSLDRILVSGYTF. CDR3 nucleotides: TGTGCCGGCAGCTTAGATCGGATACTAGTGAGTGGCTACACCTTC.

CDR3 bases: TGTGCCATCAGTAGACGGGACTTTGACAGCACAGATACGCAGTATTTT. Translation: CAISRRDFDSTDTQYF. The chain carries TRBV10-3 and TRBJ2-3, with D perhaps matching TRBD2 (6 bases). CDR3 length: 16 residues. Germline V gene data show CDR1 as ENHRY and CDR2 as SYGVKD. V lost 5 bases to trimming and J lost 0 bases, with 15 bases between them.

The V call is TRBV20-1, the J call TRBJ2-3; D remains ambiguous. The CDR3 length is 11 residues. CDR1 DFQATT and CDR2 SNEGSKA come from the germline V gene (reference sequence). V dropped 1 base and J dropped 6 bases, with 5 bases sitting between them. The CDR3 sequence is CSARGVDTQYF. The CDR3 DNA reads as TGCAGTGCTAGAGGCGTTGATACGCAGTATTTT.

This chain joins TRBV9 and TRBJ1-2; D remains ambiguous. The CDR3 runs 14 residues. The V gene's germline CDR1 is SGDLS and CDR2 YYNGEE. The germline V and J ends were trimmed by 3 bases and 1 base, with 10 bases remaining between them. In DNA, the CDR3 is TGTGCCAGCAGCGCCTCCCAGGTTAACTATGGCTACACCTTC. Amino acid sequence: CASSASQVNYGYTF.

This clonotype has a handful of counts. This chain joins TRBV27 and TRBJ2-7; D perhaps matches TRBD2 (5 bases). CDR1 is MNHEY and CDR2 is SMNVEV in the germline V gene (reference sequence). This CDR3 region has 14 residues. V lost 8 bases and J lost 2, with 16 bases in between. The chain's CDR3 is CASGRLTPTYEQYF. CDR3 coding DNA: TGTGCCAGCGGGAGACTAACCCCGACCTACGAGCAGTACTTC.

The chain employs TRBV12-3 or TRBV12-4 and TRBJ2-3; TRBD1 might be the D (6 bases). The length of the CDR3 is 14 residues. Trimming pared 7 bases from V and 2 bases from J, leaving 13 bases between. This CDR3 is CASTLGQPTDTQYF. CDR3 nucleotides: TGTGCCAGCACTCTAGGACAGCCCACAGATACGCAGTATTTT.

In the case of this clonotype: One junction end disagrees with the germline gene, perhaps due to a read error. V usage is TRBV4-3 and J usage is TRBJ1-1; D is ambiguous. The CDR3 covers 17 residues. CDR1 and CDR2 from the germline V gene are LGHNA and YSLEER. The CDR3, as DNA: TGCACCAGCAGCCAAGCTTATGAGTGGGGTGGGGACACTGAAGCTTTCTTT. This translates into CTSSQAYEWGGDTEAFF.

In this sample, this clonotype turned up a few times. The rearrangement uses TRBV27 and TRBJ2-7, with D possibly being TRBD2 (5 bases). This CDR3 comprises 16 residues. The germline V and J ends were trimmed by 0 bases and 5 bases, with 17 bases remaining between them. Germline CDR1 reads MNHEY; CDR2 reads SMNVEV (reference sequence). DNA of the CDR3: TGTGCCAGCAGTTTATCTGTTGGGAGCAGTAGAAACGAGCAGTACTTC. Residues: CASSLSVGSSRNEQYF.

In this sample, this clonotype turned up a few times. This chain uses TRBV6-2 or TRBV6-3 with TRBJ2-1; perhaps TRBD1 as D (6 bases). V lost 4 bases, J lost 3 bases, and 13 bases lay in between. Germline lookup yields CDR1 MNHEY and CDR2 SVGEGT. This CDR3 region has 15 residues. The CDR3 DNA follows: TGTGCCAGCAGTTTGTGGGGGCCTAACTACAATGAGCAGTTCTTC. The encoded protein is CASSLWGPNYNEQFF.

The V call is TRBV12-3 or TRBV12-4, the J call TRBJ2-1; 10 bases fit TRBD2. Trimming cost V 6 bases and J 7 bases; bases outside gene matches: 12. This CDR3 spans 16 amino acids. The CDR3 spells CASSPFLAGEWNEQFF. The CDR3 bases are TGTGCCAGCAGCCCCTTCCTAGCGGGAGAGTGGAATGAGCAGTTCTTC.

The chain links TRBV7-2 to TRBJ2-4; tentatively, D is TRBD1 (6 bases). Near its end, the DNA agrees better with TRBJ2-7, so the J call may be wrong. Germline CDR1 reads SGHTA; CDR2 reads FQGNSA. The CDR3 spans 14 residues. The CDR3 nucleotides are TGTGCCAGCAGGAAAACAGGGCTAGTGGACGAGCAGTACTTC. Translated, it gives CASRKTGLVDEQYF.

The J gene is TRBJ1-2, the V gene TRBV7-2; D unclear. Trimming removed 6 bases from V and 5 bases from J, with 19 bases in between. The V gene's germline CDR1 is SGHTA and CDR2 FQGNSA. The CDR3 is made up of 15 amino acids. The CDR3 reads CASRPELFSYYGYTF. Here the CDR3 DNA reads TGTGCCAGCAGGCCTGAGCTTTTCTCCTATTATGGCTACACCTTC.

This clonotype was found once. V and J are TRBV25-1 and TRBJ2-5; D might be TRBD1 (6 bases). Per the germline V gene, CDR1 is MGHDK and CDR2 is SYGVNS. This CDR3 is 14 amino acids long. Trimming pared 6 bases from V and 1 base from J, leaving 12 bases between. The CDR3, as DNA: TGTGCCAGCAGGGAACAGGGAGTCCAAGAGACCCAGTACTTC. This sequence encodes CASREQGVQETQYF.

The chain employs TRBV5-1 and TRBJ1-2; TRBD1 agrees at 11 bases. Germline V gene sequence: CDR1 SGHRS, CDR2 YFSETQ. CDR3 size: 16 residues. The junction had 9 bases not matched to a gene; V was cut back by 4 bases and J by 4 bases. The CDR3 here is CASSEDRGRPFYGYTF. In DNA, the CDR3 is TGCGCCAGCAGCGAGGACAGGGGGCGTCCTTTCTATGGCTACACCTTC. Full variable domain (rest looked up from reference TRBV5-1 and TRBJ1-2): KAGVTQTPRYLIKTRGQQVTLSCSPISGHRSVSWYQQTPGQGLQFLFEYFSETQRNKGNFPGRFSGRQFSNSRSEMNVSTLELGDSALYLCASSEDRGRPFYGYTFGSGTRLTVV.

The chain combines TRBV11-2 with TRBJ2-3, with D unclear. Trimming removed 0 bases from V and 0 bases from J, with 10 bases in between. Germline V lookup: CDR1 SGHAT, CDR2 FQNNGV. The CDR3 is made up of 16 amino acids. CDR3 coding DNA: TGTGCCAGCAGCTTAGATTGGGCAGCTAGCACAGATACGCAGTATTTT. It yields the protein CASSLDWAASTDTQYF.

This clonotype was seen more than once but under ten times. V and J are TRBV2 and TRBJ2-3; D unclear. V lost 1 base and J lost 2, with 13 bases in between. The germline CDR1 and CDR2 sequences are SNHLY and FYNNEI. The CDR3 spans 16 residues. The CDR3 coding sequence is TGTGCCAGCAGTGAAGGCGTTAACTTTTACACAGATACGCAGTATTTT. Its translation: CASSEGVNFYTDTQYF.

CDR3 region: CASSYSRLDQPQHF. The CDR3 coding sequence is TGTGCCAGCAGTTACTCGAGACTGGATCAGCCCCAGCATTTT. The V and J genes are TRBV6-2 or TRBV6-3 and TRBJ1-5; D call uncertain. CDR1 and CDR2 (germline): MNHEY, SVGEGT. The CDR3 has 14 amino acids. The germline V and J ends were trimmed by 0 bases and 5 bases, with 8 bases remaining between them.

The V call is TRBV20-1, the J call TRBJ1-4, with D unclear. Trimming left V 4 bases short and J 8 bases short, with 5 bases between. This CDR3 region has 10 residues. The germline gives CDR1 DFQATT, CDR2 SNEGSKA (reference sequence). The CDR3: CSAMGEKLFF. CDR3 bases: TGCAGTGCTATGGGAGAAAAACTGTTTTTT.

The CDR3 sequence: CASSLTTGQDTQYF. CDR3 DNA: TGTGCCAGCAGCTTGACGACAGGCCAAGATACGCAGTATTTT. The chain couples TRBV11-3 to TRBJ2-3, with D possibly TRBD1 on 6 matching bases. The germline V gene has CDR1 SGHNT and CDR2 YENEEA. The CDR3 is made up of 14 amino acids. V gave up 3 bases and J gave up 5 bases, with 12 bases separating them.

This sequence joins TRBV6-2 or TRBV6-3 and TRBJ2-7, with D possibly TRBD1 on 6 matching bases. Trimming shortened V by 0 bases and J by 0 bases, and 12 bases separated the two germline ends. Germline values: CDR1 MNHEY, CDR2 SVGEGT. This CDR3 spans 16 amino acids. The CDR3 region is CASSYSRDILSYEQYF. CDR3 nucleotide sequence: TGTGCCAGCAGTTACTCTCGGGACATACTCTCCTACGAGCAGTACTTC.

This clonotype has only a few counts. This rearrangement joins TRBV11-2 to TRBJ1-6, with no clear D. Trimming cost V 5 bases and J 9 bases, with 11 bases left between them. The CDR3 has 13 amino acids. CDR1 and CDR2 (germline): SGHAT, FQNNGV. This CDR3 reads CASSTGNTSPLHF. The DNA of the CDR3 is TGTGCCAGCAGCACCGGGAATACTTCACCCCTCCACTTT.

To note about this clonotype: At one end the junction does not follow the germline gene, possibly because of a read error. The chain has TRBV6-1 and TRBJ2-1; weak D call: TRBD2 (5 bases). The CDR3 is 13 amino acids. Germline-derived CDR1 and CDR2 are MNHNS and SASEGT. CDR3 protein: CASSRGDYDEQFF. The CDR3 bases are TGTGCCAGCAGTCGAGGCGACTACGATGAGCAGTTCTTC.

The CDR3 sequence is CATRAASGSYEQYF. DNA of the CDR3: TGTGCCACCCGCGCGGCTAGCGGTTCCTACGAGCAGTACTTC. The chain employs TRBV13 and TRBJ2-7; 7 nucleotides match TRBD2. The CDR3 loop spans 14 amino acids. Germline assignment: CDR1 PRHDT and CDR2 FYEKMQ (reference sequence). Trimming removed 10 bases from V and 1 base from J; junction bases left unmatched: 10.

This chain links TRBV28 with TRBJ1-4, with TRBD1 matching 8 bases. Germline values: CDR1 MDHEN, CDR2 SYDVKM. Trimming at V came to 6 bases and at J to 7 bases, leaving 10 bases not matched to a gene. The CDR3 length is 15 residues. CDR3 bases: TGTGCCAGCAGCCCAGGGGGCAGGGCGGGTGAAAAACTGTTTTTT. The encoded protein is CASSPGGRAGEKLFF. The full variable domain, in which reference TRBV28 and TRBJ1-4 provide the parts outside the CDR3, is DVKVTQSSRYLVKRTGEKVFLECVQDMDHENMFWYRQDPGLGLRLIYFSYDVKMKEKGDIPEGYSVSREKKERFSLILESASTNQTSMYLCASSPGGRAGEKLFFGSGTQLSVL.

The chain recombines TRBV7-9 with TRBJ1-2; D is ambiguous. V lost 5 bases to trimming and J lost 4 bases, with 17 bases between them. The CDR3 loop spans 15 amino acids. Germline values: CDR1 SEHNR, CDR2 FQNEAQ (reference sequence). The CDR3 loop is CASSLGQAIGYGYTF. The CDR3, as DNA: TGTGCCAGCAGCCTAGGGCAGGCCATAGGCTATGGCTACACCTTC.

The gene calls are TRBV20-1 and TRBJ2-7; 7 bases align to TRBD1. V dropped 6 bases and J dropped 2; count of bases not matched to a gene: 4. Looked up from germline, CDR1 is DFQATT and CDR2 is SNEGSKA (reference sequence). This CDR3 region has 12 residues. This chain's CDR3 is CSALGQPYEQYF. DNA for the CDR3: TGCAGTGCCTTGGGACAGCCCTACGAGCAGTACTTC.

The V gene is TRBV7-2, the J gene TRBJ2-2, with 8 bases aligning to TRBD2. After removal of 5 bases from V and 4 bases from J, the junction contained 6 bases not matched to a gene. The V gene's germline CDR1 is SGHTA and CDR2 FQGNSA. There are 15 residues in the CDR3. CDR3 residues: CASSPGGPRTGELFF. The DNA of the CDR3 is TGTGCCAGCAGCCCGGGGGGGCCCCGCACCGGGGAGCTGTTTTTT.

The V and J genes are TRBV29-1 and TRBJ1-1, with a possible D match to TRBD1 (6 bases). With 6 bases removed from V and 9 bases from J, the gap between germline ends came to 14 bases. There are 11 residues in the CDR3. CDR1 is SQVTM and CDR2 is ANQGSEA in the germline V gene. CDR3 nucleotides: TGCAGCGTGCTCGGGGGGACACAAGCTTTCTTT. It codes for CSVLGGTQAFF. The whole variable domain, filled in from reference TRBV29-1 and TRBJ1-1, reads SAVISQKPSRDICQRGTSLTIQCQVDSQVTMMFWYRQQPGQSLTLIATANQGSEATYESGFVIDKFPISRPNLTFSTLTVSNMSPEDSSIYLCSVLGGTQAFFGQGTRLTVV.

This sequence joins TRBV9 and TRBJ2-7, with D tentatively TRBD1 (6 bases). V shed 0 bases and J shed 7 bases, with 11 bases lying between them. The CDR3 consists of 13 residues. The germline gives CDR1 SGDLS, CDR2 YYNGEE. CDR3 coding DNA: TGTGCCAGCAGCGTAGCTTTAAGGGGGGAGCAGTACTTC. Translation gives CASSVALRGEQYF. Full variable domain (remainder filled in from reference TRBV9 and TRBJ2-7): DSGVTQTPKHLITATGQRVTLRCSPRSGDLSVYWYQQSLDQGLQFLIQYYNGEERAKGNILERFSAQQFPDLHSELNLSSLELGDSALYFCASSVALRGEQYFGPGTRLTVT.

The V and J genes are TRBV27 and TRBJ1-1; D is ambiguous. Trimming pared 3 bases from V and 1 base from J, leaving 9 bases between. Per germline, CDR1 MNHEY and CDR2 SMNVEV (reference sequence). This CDR3 is built from 14 residues. CDR3 DNA: TGTGCCAGCAGTTTGTGGGCGTCGAACACTGAAGCTTTCTTT. Translated: CASSLWASNTEAFF.